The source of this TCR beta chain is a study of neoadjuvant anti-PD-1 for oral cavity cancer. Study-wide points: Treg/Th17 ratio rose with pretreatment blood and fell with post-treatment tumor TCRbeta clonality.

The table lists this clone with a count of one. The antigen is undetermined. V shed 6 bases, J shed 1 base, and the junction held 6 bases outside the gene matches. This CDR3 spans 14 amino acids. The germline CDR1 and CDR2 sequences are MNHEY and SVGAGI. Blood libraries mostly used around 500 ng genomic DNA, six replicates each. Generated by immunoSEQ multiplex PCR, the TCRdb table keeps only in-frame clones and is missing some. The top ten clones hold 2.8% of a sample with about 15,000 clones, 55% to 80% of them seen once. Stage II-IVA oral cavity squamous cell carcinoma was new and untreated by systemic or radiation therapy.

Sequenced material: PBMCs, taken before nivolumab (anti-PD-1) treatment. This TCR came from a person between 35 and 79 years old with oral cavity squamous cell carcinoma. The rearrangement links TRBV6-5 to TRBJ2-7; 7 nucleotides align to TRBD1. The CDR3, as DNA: TGTGCCAGCAGAGTTACAGGGGATTCCTACGAGCAGTACTTC. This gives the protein CASRVTGDSYEQYF.